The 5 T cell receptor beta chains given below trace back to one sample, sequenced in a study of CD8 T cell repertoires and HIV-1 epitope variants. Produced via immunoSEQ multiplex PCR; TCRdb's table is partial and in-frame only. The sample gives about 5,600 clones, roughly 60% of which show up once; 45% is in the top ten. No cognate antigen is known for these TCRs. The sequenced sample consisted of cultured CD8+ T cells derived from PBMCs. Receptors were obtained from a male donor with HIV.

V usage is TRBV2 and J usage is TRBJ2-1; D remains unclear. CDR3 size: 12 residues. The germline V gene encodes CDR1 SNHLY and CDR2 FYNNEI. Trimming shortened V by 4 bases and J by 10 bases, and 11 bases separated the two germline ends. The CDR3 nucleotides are TGTGCCAGCAGTGGGTTGGTTTCAGAGCAGTTCTTC. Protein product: CASSGLVSEQFF.

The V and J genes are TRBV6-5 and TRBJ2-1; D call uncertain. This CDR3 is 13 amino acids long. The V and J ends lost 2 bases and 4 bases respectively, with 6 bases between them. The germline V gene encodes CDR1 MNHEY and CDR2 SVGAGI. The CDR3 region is CASSYAAYNEQFF. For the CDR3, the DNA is TGTGCCAGCAGTTACGCCGCTTACAATGAGCAGTTCTTC.

CDR3 in amino acids: CASSVGSGGAQNTEAFF. CDR3 nucleotides: TGTGCCAGCAGCGTCGGTTCTGGAGGGGCCCAAAACACTGAAGCTTTCTTT. The chain uses TRBV9 and TRBJ1-1; a weak D match, TRBD1 (5 bases). Per germline, CDR1 SGDLS and CDR2 YYNGEE. The V and J ends lost 2 bases and 2 bases respectively, with 19 bases between them. The CDR3 sequence is 17 residues long.

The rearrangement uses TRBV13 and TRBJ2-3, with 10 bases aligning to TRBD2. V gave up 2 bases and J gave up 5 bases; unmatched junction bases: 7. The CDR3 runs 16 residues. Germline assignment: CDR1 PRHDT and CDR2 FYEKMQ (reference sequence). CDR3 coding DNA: TGTGCCAGCAGCTTAAGAGCGGGAGGGCCTGGAGATACGCAGTATTTT. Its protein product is CASSLRAGGPGDTQYF.

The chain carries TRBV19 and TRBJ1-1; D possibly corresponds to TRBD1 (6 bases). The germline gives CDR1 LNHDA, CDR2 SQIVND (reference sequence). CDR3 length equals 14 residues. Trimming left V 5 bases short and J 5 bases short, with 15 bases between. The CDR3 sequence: CASSPGGLYTEAFF. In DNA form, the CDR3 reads TGTGCCAGTAGTCCCGGGGGCTTATATACTGAAGCTTTCTTT.